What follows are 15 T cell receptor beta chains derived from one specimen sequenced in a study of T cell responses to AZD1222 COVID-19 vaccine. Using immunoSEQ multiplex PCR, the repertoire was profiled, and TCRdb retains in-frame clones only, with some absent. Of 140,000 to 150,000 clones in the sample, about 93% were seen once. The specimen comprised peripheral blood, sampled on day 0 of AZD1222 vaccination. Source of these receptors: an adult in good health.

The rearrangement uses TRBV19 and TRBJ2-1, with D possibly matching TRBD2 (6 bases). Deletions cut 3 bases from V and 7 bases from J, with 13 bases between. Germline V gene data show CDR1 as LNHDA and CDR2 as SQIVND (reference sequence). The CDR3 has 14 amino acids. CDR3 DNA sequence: TGTGCCAGTAGTATTAATCCGGGAGCTAATGAGCAGTTCTTC. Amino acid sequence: CASSINPGANEQFF. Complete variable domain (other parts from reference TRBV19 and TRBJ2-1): DGGITQSPKYLFRKEGQNVTLSCEQNLNHDAMYWYRQDPGQGLRLIYYSQIVNDFQKGDIAEGYSVSREKKESFPLTVTSAQKNPTAFYLCASSINPGANEQFFGPGTRLTVL.

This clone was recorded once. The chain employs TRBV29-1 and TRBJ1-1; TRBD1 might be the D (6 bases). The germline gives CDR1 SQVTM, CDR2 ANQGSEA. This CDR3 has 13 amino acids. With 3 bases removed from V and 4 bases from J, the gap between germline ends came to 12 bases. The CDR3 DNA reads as TGCAGCGTTGACCGGGACATAGGCACTGAAGCTTTCTTT. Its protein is CSVDRDIGTEAFF.

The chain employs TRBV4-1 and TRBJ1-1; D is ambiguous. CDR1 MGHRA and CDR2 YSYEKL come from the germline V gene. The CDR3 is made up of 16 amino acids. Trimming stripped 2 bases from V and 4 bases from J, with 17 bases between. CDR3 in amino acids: CASSQPREGRTTEAFF. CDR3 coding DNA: TGCGCCAGCAGCCAACCCCGTGAGGGTCGGACCACTGAAGCTTTCTTT.

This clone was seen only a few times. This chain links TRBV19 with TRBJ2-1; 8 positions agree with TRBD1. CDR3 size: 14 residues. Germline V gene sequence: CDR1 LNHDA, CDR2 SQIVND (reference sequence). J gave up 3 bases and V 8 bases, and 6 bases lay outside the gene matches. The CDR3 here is CASGDRGGYNEQFF. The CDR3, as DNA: TGTGCCAGTGGAGACAGGGGAGGCTACAATGAGCAGTTCTTC. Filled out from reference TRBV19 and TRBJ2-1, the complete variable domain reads DGGITQSPKYLFRKEGQNVTLSCEQNLNHDAMYWYRQDPGQGLRLIYYSQIVNDFQKGDIAEGYSVSREKKESFPLTVTSAQKNPTAFYLCASGDRGGYNEQFFGPGTRLTVL.

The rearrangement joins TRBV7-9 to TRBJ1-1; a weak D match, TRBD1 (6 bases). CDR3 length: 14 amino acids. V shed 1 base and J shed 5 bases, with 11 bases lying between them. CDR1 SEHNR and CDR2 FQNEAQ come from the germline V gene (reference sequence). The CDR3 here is CASSLDRGGTEAFF. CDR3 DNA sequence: TGTGCCAGCAGCTTAGATAGGGGGGGAACTGAAGCTTTCTTT.

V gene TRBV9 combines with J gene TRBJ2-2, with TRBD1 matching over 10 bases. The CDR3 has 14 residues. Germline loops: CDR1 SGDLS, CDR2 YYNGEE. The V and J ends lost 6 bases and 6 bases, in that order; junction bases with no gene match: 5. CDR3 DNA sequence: TGTGCCAGCACGGGGACAGGGGATGCCGGGGAGCTGTTTTTT. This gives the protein CASTGTGDAGELFF.

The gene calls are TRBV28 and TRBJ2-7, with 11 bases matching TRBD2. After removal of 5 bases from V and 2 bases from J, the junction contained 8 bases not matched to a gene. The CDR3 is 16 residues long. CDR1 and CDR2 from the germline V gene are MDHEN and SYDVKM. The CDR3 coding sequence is TGTGCCAGCAGTCCGACTAGCGGGACAACAACCTACGAGCAGTACTTC. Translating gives CASSPTSGTTTYEQYF.

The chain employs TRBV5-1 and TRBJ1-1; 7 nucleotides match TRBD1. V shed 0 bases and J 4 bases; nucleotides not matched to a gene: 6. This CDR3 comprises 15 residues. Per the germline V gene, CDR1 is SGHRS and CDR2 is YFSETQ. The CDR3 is CASSLAGQGGTEAFF. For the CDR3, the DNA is TGCGCCAGCAGCTTGGCCGGTCAGGGGGGCACTGAAGCTTTCTTT.

For the CDR3, the DNA is TGTGCCAGCTCACCTACCGGGCGGCGTCGGGACAATGAGCAGTTCTTC. It translates to CASSPTGRRRDNEQFF. This sequence joins TRBV18 and TRBJ2-1; no definite D call. Trimming removed 3 bases from V and 5 bases from J, with 17 bases in between. The germline V gene encodes CDR1 KGHSH and CDR2 LQKENI. CDR3 length: 16 amino acids.

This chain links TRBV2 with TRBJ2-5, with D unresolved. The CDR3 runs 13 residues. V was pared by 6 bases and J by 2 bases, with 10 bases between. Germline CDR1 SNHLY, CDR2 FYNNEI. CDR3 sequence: CASRWAVQETQYF. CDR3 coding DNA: TGTGCCAGCAGGTGGGCAGTGCAAGAGACCCAGTACTTC.

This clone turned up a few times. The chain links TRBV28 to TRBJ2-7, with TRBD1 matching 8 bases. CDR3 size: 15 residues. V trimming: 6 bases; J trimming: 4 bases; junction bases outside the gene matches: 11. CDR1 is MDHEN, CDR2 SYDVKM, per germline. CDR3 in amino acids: CASSIPGGQVYEQYF. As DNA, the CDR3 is TGTGCCAGCAGCATCCCTGGGGGACAGGTATACGAGCAGTACTTC.

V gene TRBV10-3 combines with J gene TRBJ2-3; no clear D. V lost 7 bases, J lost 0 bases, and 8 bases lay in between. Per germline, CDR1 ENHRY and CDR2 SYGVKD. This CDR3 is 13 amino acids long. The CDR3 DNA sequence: TGTGCCATCACAGACCAAAGCACAGATACGCAGTATTTT. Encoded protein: CAITDQSTDTQYF.

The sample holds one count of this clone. The CDR3 region has the DNA TGTGCCAGCAGTTACTCGAGAGGCGACACCGGGGAGCTGTTTTTT. Translated: CASSYSRGDTGELFF. This rearrangement joins TRBV6-2 or TRBV6-3 to TRBJ2-2, with unresolved D. V dropped 0 bases and J dropped 3 bases, with 8 bases sitting between them. The CDR3 is 15 residues long. Germline values: CDR1 MNHEY, CDR2 SVGEGT.

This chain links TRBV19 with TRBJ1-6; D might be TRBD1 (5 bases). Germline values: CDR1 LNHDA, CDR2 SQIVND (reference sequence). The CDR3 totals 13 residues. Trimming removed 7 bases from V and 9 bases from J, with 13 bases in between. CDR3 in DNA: TGTGCCAGTAAAGTGGAGGGGTCTTCACCCCTCCACTTT. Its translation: CASKVEGSSPLHF.

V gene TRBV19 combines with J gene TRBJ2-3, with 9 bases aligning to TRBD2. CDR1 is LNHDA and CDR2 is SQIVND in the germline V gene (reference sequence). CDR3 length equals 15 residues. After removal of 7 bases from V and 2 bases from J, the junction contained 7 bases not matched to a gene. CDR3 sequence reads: CASISREGLTDTQYF. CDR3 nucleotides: TGTGCCAGTATCTCGCGGGAGGGGCTCACAGATACGCAGTATTTT.